The 10 T cell receptor beta chains presented below share a single source sample, sequenced in a study of CD8+ T cells in alopecia areata. Extracted RNA was reverse transcribed, and the resulting cDNA served as sequencing template. The table came from immunoSEQ multiplex PCR; TCRdb's copy has only in-frame clones and leaves some out. The data show roughly 150,000 clones, roughly 60% seen once. Sequenced sample: CD4+ T cells sorted from blood. The receptors originated from a human donor in good health.

In the case of this clone: Other DNA sequences in the sample encode the same CDR3. The chain uses TRBV15 and TRBJ2-3; D is unclear. The CDR3 sequence is 12 residues long. Germline assignment: CDR1 LNHNV and CDR2 YYDKDF (reference sequence). The V and J ends lost 0 bases and 6 bases respectively, with 4 bases between them. CDR3 in amino acids: CATSRETDTQYF. CDR3 sequence (DNA): TGTGCCACCAGCAGAGAAACGGATACGCAGTATTTT.

The chain combines TRBV15 with TRBJ1-4, with TRBD1 identical over 7 bases. The CDR3 extends over 15 amino acids. Germline values: CDR1 LNHNV, CDR2 YYDKDF (reference sequence). With 5 bases clipped from V and 3 bases from J, the junction kept 6 bases outside the gene matches. CDR3 sequence reads: CATSVDRLANEKLFF. The CDR3 nucleotides read TGTGCCACCAGCGTGGACAGGTTGGCTAATGAAAAACTGTTTTTT.

This chain connects TRBV30 to TRBJ2-7, with 7 bases lining up with TRBD1. The trim removed 0 bases at V and 2 bases at J, leaving 10 bases unmatched. Germline V gene lookup returns CDR1 GTSNPN and CDR2 SVGIG (reference sequence). This CDR3 spans 16 amino acids. CDR3 sequence: CAWSVQWTGSTYEQYF. In DNA form, the CDR3 reads TGTGCCTGGAGTGTACAGTGGACAGGAAGTACCTACGAGCAGTACTTC.

V is TRBV5-1 and J is TRBJ2-5, with 11 bases lining up with TRBD2. CDR3 size: 15 residues. Unmatched junction bases numbered 2, after V lost 2 bases and J lost 2 bases. Germline V gene sequence: CDR1 SGHRS, CDR2 YFSETQ. The CDR3 spells CASSFGTSGQETQYF. CDR3 sequence (DNA): TGCGCCAGCAGCTTTGGGACTAGCGGACAAGAGACCCAGTACTTC.

This chain joins TRBV5-6 and TRBJ2-1; 7 nucleotides match TRBD1. From germline, CDR1 is SGHDT and CDR2 YYEEEE. CDR3 size: 14 residues. Trimming took 3 bases from V and 2 from J; bases not matched to a gene: 2. The CDR3 DNA sequence: TGTGCCAGCAGCTCGGGACAGCCCTACAATGAGCAGTTCTTC. It specifies CASSSGQPYNEQFF.

The chain is built from TRBV11-1 and TRBJ1-1; no clear D. CDR1 is SGHAT, CDR2 FQDESV, per germline (reference sequence). With 5 bases removed from V and 0 bases from J, the gap between germline ends came to 7 bases. The CDR3 has 13 residues. The CDR3 nucleotides are TGTGCCAGCAGCGCAGACATGAACACTGAAGCTTTCTTT. This gives the protein CASSADMNTEAFF.

The chain employs TRBV6-5 and TRBJ1-1, with a weak D call TRBD1 (5 bases). V lost 8 bases, J lost 9 bases, and 16 bases lay in between. The CDR3 has 12 residues. The germline CDR1 and CDR2 sequences are MNHEY and SVGAGI. CDR3 sequence (DNA): TGTGCCAGCGGGGAGCCGGGACTCCAAGCTTTCTTT. Residues: CASGEPGLQAFF.

This clone was detected once. The genes are TRBV28 and TRBJ1-5; no firm D call. Trimming removed 10 bases from V and 2 bases from J, with 15 bases in between. The CDR3 loop spans 14 amino acids. Germline CDR1 reads MDHEN; CDR2 reads SYDVKM. The DNA of the CDR3 is TGTGCCATCGGAAGACCCGGAGGCAATCAGCCCCAGCATTTT. It codes for CAIGRPGGNQPQHF. Supplemented by reference TRBV28 and TRBJ1-5, the full variable domain reads DVKVTQSSRYLVKRTGEKVFLECVQDMDHENMFWYRQDPGLGLRLIYFSYDVKMKEKGDIPEGYSVSREKKERFSLILESASTNQTSMYLCAIGRPGGNQPQHFGDGTRLSIL.

The chain uses TRBV18 and TRBJ2-5; 9 bases line up with TRBD1. CDR1 and CDR2 (germline): KGHSH, LQKENI. Unmatched junction bases numbered 4, after V lost 2 bases and J lost 9 bases. The CDR3 sequence is 13 residues long. Here the CDR3 DNA reads TGTGCCAGCTCACCATCCCGGGACAGGGCCCAGTACTTC. This gives the protein CASSPSRDRAQYF.

The chain uses TRBV5-1 and TRBJ1-2; possibly TRBD1 for D (6 bases). Trimming took 4 bases from V and 8 from J, leaving 21 bases between them. CDR3 length: 15 residues. Germline assignment: CDR1 SGHRS and CDR2 YFSETQ. The CDR3 sequence is CASSVGGQGRDGYTF. CDR3 in DNA: TGCGCCAGCAGCGTTGGAGGTCAGGGGCGAGACGGCTACACCTTC.